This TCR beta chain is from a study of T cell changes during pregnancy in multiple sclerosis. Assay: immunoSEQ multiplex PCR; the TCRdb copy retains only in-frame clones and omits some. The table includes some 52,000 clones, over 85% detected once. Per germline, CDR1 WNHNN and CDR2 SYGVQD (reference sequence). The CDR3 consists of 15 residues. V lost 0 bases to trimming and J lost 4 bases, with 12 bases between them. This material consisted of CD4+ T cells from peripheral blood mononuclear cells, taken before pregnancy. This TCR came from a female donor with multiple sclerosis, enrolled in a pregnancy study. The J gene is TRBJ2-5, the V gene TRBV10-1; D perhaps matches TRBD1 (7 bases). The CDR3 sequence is CASSESYRGGETQYF. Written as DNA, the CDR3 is TGCGCCAGCAGTGAGTCTTACAGGGGAGGAGAGACCCAGTACTTC.